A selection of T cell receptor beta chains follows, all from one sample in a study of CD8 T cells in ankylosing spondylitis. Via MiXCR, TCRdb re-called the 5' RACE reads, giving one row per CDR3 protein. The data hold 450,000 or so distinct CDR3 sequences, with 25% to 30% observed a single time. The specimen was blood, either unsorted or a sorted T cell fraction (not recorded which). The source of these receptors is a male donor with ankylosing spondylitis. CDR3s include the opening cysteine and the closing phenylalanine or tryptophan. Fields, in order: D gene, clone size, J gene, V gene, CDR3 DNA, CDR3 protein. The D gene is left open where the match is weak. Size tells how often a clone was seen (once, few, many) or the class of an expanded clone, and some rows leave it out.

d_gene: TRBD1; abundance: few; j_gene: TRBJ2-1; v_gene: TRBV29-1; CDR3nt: TGCAGCGTGGACAGGGGGCGTAATGAGCAGTTCTTC; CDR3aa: CSVDRGRNEQFF
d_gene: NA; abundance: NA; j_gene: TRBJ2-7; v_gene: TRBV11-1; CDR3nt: TGTGCCAGCAGCCCCAAATTTAGGGAGTCCGCCTACGAGCAGTACTTC; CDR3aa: CASSPKFRESAYEQYF
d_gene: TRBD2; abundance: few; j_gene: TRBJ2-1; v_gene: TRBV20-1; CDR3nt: TGCAGTGCTAGAGAAGCTAGCGGAGCTTACAATGAGCAGTTCTTC; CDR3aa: CSAREASGAYNEQFF
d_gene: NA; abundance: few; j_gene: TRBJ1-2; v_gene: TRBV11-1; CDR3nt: TGTGCCAGCAGCTCCCAGGGCGCCGGCTACACCTTC; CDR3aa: CASSSQGAGYTF
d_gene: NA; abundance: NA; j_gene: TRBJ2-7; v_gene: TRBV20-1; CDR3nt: TGCAGTGCTAGCTCTTTTGCAGCCATCTACGAGCAGTACTTC; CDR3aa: CSASSFAAIYEQYF
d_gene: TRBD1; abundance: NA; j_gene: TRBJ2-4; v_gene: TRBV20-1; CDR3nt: TGCAGTGCTAAACTAACCGGGACAGGGGGACAGTACTTC; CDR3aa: CSAKLTGTGGQYF
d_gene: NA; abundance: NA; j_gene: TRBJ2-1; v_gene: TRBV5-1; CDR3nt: TGCGCCAGCAGCTTGGCGGCTGGGGTCGTTGGTGAGCAGTTCTTC; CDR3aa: CASSLAAGVVGEQFF
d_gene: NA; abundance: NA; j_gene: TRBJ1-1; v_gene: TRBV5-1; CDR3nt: TGCGCCAGCAGCTTGTTTGGGGGCGCGGGGACTGAAGCTTTCTTT; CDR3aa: CASSLFGGAGTEAFF
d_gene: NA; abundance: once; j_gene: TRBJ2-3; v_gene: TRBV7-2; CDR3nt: TGTGCCAGCAGCTTAGGGCTCCATTCTACGCAGTATTTT; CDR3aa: CASSLGLHSTQYF
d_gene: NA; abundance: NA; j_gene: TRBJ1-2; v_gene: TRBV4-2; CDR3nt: TGTGCCAGCAGCCAAGCAGGGCCCTACTATGGCTACACCTTC; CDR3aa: CASSQAGPYYGYTF
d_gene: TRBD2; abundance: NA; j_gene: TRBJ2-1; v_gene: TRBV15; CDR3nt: TGTGCCACCAGCAGAGGCGGCGGGAGGGCCTCAAATGAGCAGTTCTTC; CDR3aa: CATSRGGGRASNEQFF
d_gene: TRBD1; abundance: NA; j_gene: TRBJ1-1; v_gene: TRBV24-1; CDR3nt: TGTGCCACCAGTGATAACAGGGGAGGGGGCACTGAAGCTTTCTTT; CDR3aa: CATSDNRGGGTEAFF
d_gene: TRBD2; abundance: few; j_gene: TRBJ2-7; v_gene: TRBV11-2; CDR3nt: TGTGCCAGCAGCCCGGGACTAGCAAGCGAGCAGTACTTC; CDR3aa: CASSPGLASEQYF
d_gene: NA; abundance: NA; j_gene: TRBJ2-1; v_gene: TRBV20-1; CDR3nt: TGCAGTACTCGCACCGGGACTTCCAACCCGTTTGAGCAGTTCTTC; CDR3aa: CSTRTGTSNPFEQFF
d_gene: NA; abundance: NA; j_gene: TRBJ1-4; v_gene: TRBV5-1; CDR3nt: TGCGCCAGCAGATATGGGACCGCAGAAGCGGAAAAACTGTTTTTT; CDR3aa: CASRYGTAEAEKLFF
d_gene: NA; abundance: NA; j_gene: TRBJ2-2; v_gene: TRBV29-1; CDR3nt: TGCAGCGTTGCGGGACTCTTAAACCGGGAGCTGTTTTTT; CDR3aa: CSVAGLLNRELFF
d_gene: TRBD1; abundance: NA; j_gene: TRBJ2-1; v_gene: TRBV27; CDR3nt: TGTGCCAGCAGCCCGACAGGGTTAGACTCCTACAATGAGCAGTTCTTC; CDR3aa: CASSPTGLDSYNEQFF
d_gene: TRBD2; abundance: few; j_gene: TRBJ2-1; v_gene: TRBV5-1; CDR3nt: TGCGCCAGCTTCGGGACTAGCGGGATCGCCTGGGGCAATGAGCAGTTCTTC; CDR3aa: CASFGTSGIAWGNEQFF
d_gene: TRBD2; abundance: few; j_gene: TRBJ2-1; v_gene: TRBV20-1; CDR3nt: TGCAGTGCTAGAGAACTAGCGGGATACAATGAGCAGTTCTTC; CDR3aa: CSARELAGYNEQFF
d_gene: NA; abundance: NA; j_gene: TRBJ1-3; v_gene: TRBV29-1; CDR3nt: TGCAGCGTTTTAGCCGACCTCTCTGGAAACACCATATATTTT; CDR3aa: CSVLADLSGNTIYF
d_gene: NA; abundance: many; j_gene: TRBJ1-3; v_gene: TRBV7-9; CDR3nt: TGTGCCAGCAGCCAACTCAGTACAGTCTCTGGAAACACCATATATTTT; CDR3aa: CASSQLSTVSGNTIYF
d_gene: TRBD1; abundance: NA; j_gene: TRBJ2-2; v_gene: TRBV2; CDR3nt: TGTGCCAGCAGTCGGGGGACAGGGCGAGCCGGGGAGCTGTTTTTT; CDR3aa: CASSRGTGRAGELFF
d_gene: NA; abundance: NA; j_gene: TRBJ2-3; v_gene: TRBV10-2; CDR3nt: TGCGCCAGCAGTGAGCCATCGAGCACAGATACGCAGTATTTT; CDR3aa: CASSEPSSTDTQYF
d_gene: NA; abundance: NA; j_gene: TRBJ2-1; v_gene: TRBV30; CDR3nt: TGTGCCTGGAAGGGCCGGCATGAGCAGTTCTTC; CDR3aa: CAWKGRHEQFF
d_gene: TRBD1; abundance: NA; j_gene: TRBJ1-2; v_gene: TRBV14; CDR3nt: TGTGCCAGCAGCCCCGTCGACAGGGACGGTGGCTACACCTTC; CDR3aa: CASSPVDRDGGYTF
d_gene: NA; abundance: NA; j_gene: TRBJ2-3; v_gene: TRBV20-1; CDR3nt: TGCAGTGCTAGTGGGCTACGAAGCACAGATACGCAGTATTTT; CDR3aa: CSASGLRSTDTQYF